This TCR beta chain was recovered during a study of T cells expressing NK-cell markers. For the study at large: Sorted CD3+CD56+NKG2C+, CD3+CD56+NKG2C- and CD3+CD56-NKG2C+ T-cell subsets were beta-chain profiled. One of eight sequenced donors was HCMV-seronegative; the other seven were seropositive. Regarding the study as a whole: About six donors showed dominant NKG2C+ clonotypes comprising roughly 1.0-7.5% of their CD8+ T cells.

TCRdb re-called the 5' RACE reads and shows each CDR3 protein once, DNA omitted. This listing includes about 110,000 distinct CDR3 sequences. Germline CDR1 is SNHLY and CDR2 is FYNNEI. The CDR3 consists of 13 residues. Comments on this clonotype: The antigen is unknown.

The TCR sequence derives from a woman aged 18 to 69 in good health. The chain joins TRBV2 to TRBJ1-5. The sample was blood T cells: a sorted CD56 or NKG2C T cell subset, CD4+ or CD8+ T cells, or bulk PBMC T cells (not recorded which). This CDR3 reads CASKTDTGQPQHF.